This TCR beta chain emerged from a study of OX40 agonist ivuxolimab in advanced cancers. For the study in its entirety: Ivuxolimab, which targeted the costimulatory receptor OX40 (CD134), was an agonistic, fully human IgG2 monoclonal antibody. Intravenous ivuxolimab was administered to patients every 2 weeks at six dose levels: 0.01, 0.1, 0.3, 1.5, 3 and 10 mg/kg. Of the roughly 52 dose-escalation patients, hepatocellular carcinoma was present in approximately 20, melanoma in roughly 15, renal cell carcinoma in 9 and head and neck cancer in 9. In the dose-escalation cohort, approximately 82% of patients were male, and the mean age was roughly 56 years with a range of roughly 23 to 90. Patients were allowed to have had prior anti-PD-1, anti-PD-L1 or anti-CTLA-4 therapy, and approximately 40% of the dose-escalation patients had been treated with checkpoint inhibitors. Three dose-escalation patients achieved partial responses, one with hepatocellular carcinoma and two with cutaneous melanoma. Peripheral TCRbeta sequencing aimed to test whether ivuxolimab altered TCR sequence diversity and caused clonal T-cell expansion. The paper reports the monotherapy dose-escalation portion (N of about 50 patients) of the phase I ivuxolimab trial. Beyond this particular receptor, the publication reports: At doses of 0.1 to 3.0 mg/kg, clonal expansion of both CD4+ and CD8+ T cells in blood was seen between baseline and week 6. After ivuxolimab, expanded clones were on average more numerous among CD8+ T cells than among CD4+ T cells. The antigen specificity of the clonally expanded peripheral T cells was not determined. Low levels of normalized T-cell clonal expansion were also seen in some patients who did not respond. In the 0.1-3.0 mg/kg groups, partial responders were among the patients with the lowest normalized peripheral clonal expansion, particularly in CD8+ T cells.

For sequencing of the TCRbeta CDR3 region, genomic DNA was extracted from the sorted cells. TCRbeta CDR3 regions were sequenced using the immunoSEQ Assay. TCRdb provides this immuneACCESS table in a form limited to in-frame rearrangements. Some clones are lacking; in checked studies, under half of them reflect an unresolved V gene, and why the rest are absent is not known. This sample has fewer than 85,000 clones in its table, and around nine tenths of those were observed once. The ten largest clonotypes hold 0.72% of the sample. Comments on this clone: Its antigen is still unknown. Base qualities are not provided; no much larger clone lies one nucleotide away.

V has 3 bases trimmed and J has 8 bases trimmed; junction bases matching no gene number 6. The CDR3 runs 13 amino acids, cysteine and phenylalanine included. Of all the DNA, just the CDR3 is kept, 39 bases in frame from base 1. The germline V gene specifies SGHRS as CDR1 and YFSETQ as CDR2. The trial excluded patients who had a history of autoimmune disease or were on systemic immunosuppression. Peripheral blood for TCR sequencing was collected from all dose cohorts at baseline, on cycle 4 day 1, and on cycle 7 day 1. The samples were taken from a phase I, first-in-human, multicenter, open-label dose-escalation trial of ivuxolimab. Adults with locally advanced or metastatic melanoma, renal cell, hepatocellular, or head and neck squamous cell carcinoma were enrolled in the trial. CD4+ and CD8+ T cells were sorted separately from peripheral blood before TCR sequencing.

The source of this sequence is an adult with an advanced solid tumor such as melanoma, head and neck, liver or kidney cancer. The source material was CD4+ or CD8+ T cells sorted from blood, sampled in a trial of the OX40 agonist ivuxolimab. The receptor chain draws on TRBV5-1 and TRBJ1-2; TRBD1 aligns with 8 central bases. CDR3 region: CASSSGTGPGYTF. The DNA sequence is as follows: TGCGCCAGCAGCTCGGGGACAGGTCCGGGCTACACCTTC.